These 17 T cell receptor beta chains were sequenced from one sample in a study of early stage breast cancer tumors. Clones were read by immunoSEQ multiplex PCR, and TCRdb kept only the in-frame ones, dropping some. Seen here are about 30,000 clones, roughly two thirds observed once, and the top ten hold roughly a third. Sequenced material: blood. These receptors were collected from a person between 45 and 65 years old with breast cancer.

This clone came up a few times. The gene calls are TRBV2 and TRBJ2-1; a weak D match, TRBD1 (5 bases). This CDR3 has 14 amino acids. V lost 6 bases, J lost 7 bases, and 16 bases lay in between. The germline V gene has CDR1 SNHLY and CDR2 FYNNEI. The CDR3 spells CASSGSQVLNEQFF. The CDR3 bases are TGTGCCAGCAGCGGATCACAGGTACTAAATGAGCAGTTCTTC.

Written as DNA, the CDR3 is TGTGCCAGCAGTGAAGAAACAGGGGGCAACTATGGCTACACCTTC. Protein sequence: CASSEETGGNYGYTF. The V and J genes are TRBV2 and TRBJ1-2, with TRBD1 matching over 9 bases. Germline V lookup: CDR1 SNHLY, CDR2 FYNNEI. This CDR3 has 15 amino acids. V dropped 1 base and J dropped 2; count of bases not matched to a gene: 2. Together with reference TRBV2 and TRBJ1-2, the CDR3 gives the full variable domain: EPEVTQTPSHQVTQMGQEVILRCVPISNHLYFYWYRQILGQKVEFLVSFYNNEISEKSEIFDDQFSVERPDGSNFTLKIRSTKLEDSAMYFCASSEETGGNYGYTFGSGTRLTVV.

V is TRBV30 and J is TRBJ2-5, with 13 bases fitting TRBD2. Trimming took 2 bases from V and 1 from J; bases not matched to a gene: 4. CDR1 and CDR2 (germline): GTSNPN, SVGIG (reference sequence). This CDR3 contains 16 residues. CDR3 in DNA: TGTGCCTGGAGTCCTGGACTAGCGGGGGCCCAAGAGACCCAGTACTTC. Its protein is CAWSPGLAGAQETQYF.

The rearrangement links TRBV7-2 to TRBJ2-5; TRBD2 aligns across 8 bases. Germline V gives CDR1 SGHTA, CDR2 FQGNSA. The CDR3 runs to 15 residues. V lost 4 bases, J lost 2 bases, and 6 bases stayed unmatched. The CDR3 loop reads CASSSLAGGQETQYF. The CDR3 bases are TGTGCCAGCAGCTCTTTGGCGGGGGGACAAGAGACCCAGTACTTC.

The chain couples TRBV20-1 to TRBJ2-5; D not certain. Trimming shortened V by 0 bases and J by 4 bases, and 3 bases separated the two germline ends. CDR3 size: 11 residues. The germline V gene encodes CDR1 DFQATT and CDR2 SNEGSKA (reference sequence). The CDR3 sequence: CSARERETQYF. CDR3 DNA: TGCAGTGCTAGAGAACGAGAGACCCAGTACTTC.

The chain uses TRBV29-1 and TRBJ2-5; 8 bases fit TRBD1. CDR1 is SQVTM, CDR2 ANQGSEA, per germline. This CDR3 is 11 amino acids long. Germline trimming cut 7 bases from V and 2 bases from J; bases unmatched to any gene: 0. The CDR3 nucleotides read TGCAGCGGGGACAGGCAAGAGACCCAGTACTTC. Protein sequence: CSGDRQETQYF.

The rearrangement uses TRBV5-6 and TRBJ2-5; D remains ambiguous. The end of the DNA aligns better with TRBJ2-7, so the J call may be wrong. The CDR3 length is 14 residues. Germline V gene sequence: CDR1 SGHDT, CDR2 YYEEEE. In nucleotides, the CDR3 is TGTGCCAGCAGCTTGTCTGCGACCGCCTACGAGCAGTACTTC. Its protein is CASSLSATAYEQYF.

This chain uses TRBV19 with TRBJ2-7; 7 nucleotides agree with TRBD1. This CDR3 is 12 amino acids long. Germline CDR1 and CDR2: LNHDA and SQIVND (reference sequence). With V trimmed by 8 bases and J by 3 bases, 4 bases remained unmatched. CDR3 DNA: TGTGCCAGTGGAAGGGACAGCTACGAGCAGTACTTC. Its translation is CASGRDSYEQYF.

The chain couples TRBV11-2 to TRBJ2-3, with TRBD1 identical over 8 bases. Germline CDR1 SGHAT, CDR2 FQNNGV. V shed 3 bases and J 5 bases; nucleotides not matched to a gene: 4. CDR3 length: 14 amino acids. CDR3 coding DNA: TGTGCCAGCAGCTTCCAGGGGGCAGGAGATACGCAGTATTTT. Translated: CASSFQGAGDTQYF.

This chain links TRBV6-4 with TRBJ2-1, with 9 bases lining up with TRBD1. The CDR3 consists of 16 residues. The V gene's germline CDR1 is MRHNA and CDR2 SNTAGT. V was pared by 3 bases and J by 7 bases, with 10 bases of the junction left unmatched. DNA for the CDR3: TGTGCCAGCAGTGAGGATCCGGGACAGGGTAGAAATGAGCAGTTCTTC. Its translation: CASSEDPGQGRNEQFF.

This clone was recorded a few times. The rearrangement links TRBV4-2 to TRBJ1-5, with a possible D match to TRBD1 (5 bases). The germline V gene encodes CDR1 LGHNA and CDR2 YNFKEQ. The CDR3 runs 14 residues. V lost 0 bases, J lost 6 bases, and 9 bases lay in between. This CDR3 reads CASSQDWGSQPQHF. The DNA of the CDR3 is TGTGCCAGCAGCCAAGATTGGGGCTCTCAGCCCCAGCATTTT.

In this sample, this clone turned up once. The chain employs TRBV27 and TRBJ1-4; TRBD1 is a possible D gene (5 bases). V lost 10 bases and J lost 7, with 16 bases in between. The CDR3 contains 13 residues. Germline V CDR1 and CDR2: MNHEY, SMNVEV (reference sequence). In DNA form, the CDR3 reads TGTGCCACCCGGGACGATCGGGGTGAAAAACTGTTTTTT. Its protein is CATRDDRGEKLFF.

The CDR3, as DNA: TGCGCCAGCAGCCATTTTGGGGGACACAGGTTGTATGGCTACACCTTC. Protein: CASSHFGGHRLYGYTF. This sequence joins TRBV4-1 and TRBJ1-2, with a tentative D call TRBD1 (6 bases). Germline CDR1 reads MGHRA; CDR2 reads YSYEKL. The CDR3 totals 16 residues. V dropped 3 bases and J dropped 5 bases, with 19 bases sitting between them.

This sequence joins TRBV5-1 and TRBJ2-2; unclear D gene. Trimming stripped 0 bases from V and 0 bases from J, with 6 bases between. The CDR3 covers 15 residues. Germline V gene data show CDR1 as SGHRS and CDR2 as YFSETQ. CDR3 sequence: CASSLGFPNTGELFF. The CDR3 bases are TGCGCCAGCAGCTTGGGTTTTCCGAACACCGGGGAGCTGTTTTTT.

The CDR3 loop reads CASSLAGASTDTQYF. The CDR3 DNA is TGTGCCAGCAGCTTAGCGGGGGCCAGCACAGATACGCAGTATTTT. The chain joins TRBV7-6 to TRBJ2-3; possibly TRBD1 for D (6 bases). V was trimmed by 0 bases and J by 0 bases, leaving 7 bases between them. CDR1 SGHVS and CDR2 FNYEAQ come from the germline V gene. This CDR3 spans 15 amino acids.

This chain connects TRBV9 to TRBJ2-1, with 7 nucleotides matching TRBD1. J gave up 3 bases and V 0 bases, and 3 bases lay outside the gene matches. The CDR3 loop spans 15 amino acids. The germline gives CDR1 SGDLS, CDR2 YYNGEE. CDR3 residues: CASSVGQGSYNEQFF. The CDR3 nucleotides are TGTGCCAGCAGCGTAGGACAGGGAAGCTACAATGAGCAGTTCTTC.

V usage is TRBV30 and J usage is TRBJ2-4, with no clear D. CDR3 length: 13 residues. Looked up from germline, CDR1 is GTSNPN and CDR2 is SVGIG (reference sequence). Trimming pared 0 bases from V and 0 bases from J, leaving 3 bases between. The CDR3, as DNA: TGTGCCTGGAGTGTAAAAGCCAAAAACATTCAGTACTTC. The encoded protein is CAWSVKAKNIQYF.